This T cell receptor (beta chain) was sequenced in a study of blood T cell repertoires in COVID-19. Germline lookup yields CDR1 SNHLY and CDR2 FYNNEI. The V and J ends lost 2 bases and 12 bases, in that order; junction bases with no gene match: 3. CDR3 size: 12 residues. The assay was immunoSEQ multiplex PCR, and TCRdb's table has in-frame clones only and misses some. The table lists about 82,000 clones, just under 85% of them singletons, with 15% to 20% in the top ten. Input material: peripheral blood. The sequence came from an elderly man with active or convalescent COVID-19. The chain recombines TRBV2 with TRBJ2-1, with 8 nucleotides matching TRBD2. CDR3 nucleotide sequence: TGTGCCAGCAGTGAATGGCTAGCGGGGCAGTTCTTC. This gives the protein CASSEWLAGQFF.